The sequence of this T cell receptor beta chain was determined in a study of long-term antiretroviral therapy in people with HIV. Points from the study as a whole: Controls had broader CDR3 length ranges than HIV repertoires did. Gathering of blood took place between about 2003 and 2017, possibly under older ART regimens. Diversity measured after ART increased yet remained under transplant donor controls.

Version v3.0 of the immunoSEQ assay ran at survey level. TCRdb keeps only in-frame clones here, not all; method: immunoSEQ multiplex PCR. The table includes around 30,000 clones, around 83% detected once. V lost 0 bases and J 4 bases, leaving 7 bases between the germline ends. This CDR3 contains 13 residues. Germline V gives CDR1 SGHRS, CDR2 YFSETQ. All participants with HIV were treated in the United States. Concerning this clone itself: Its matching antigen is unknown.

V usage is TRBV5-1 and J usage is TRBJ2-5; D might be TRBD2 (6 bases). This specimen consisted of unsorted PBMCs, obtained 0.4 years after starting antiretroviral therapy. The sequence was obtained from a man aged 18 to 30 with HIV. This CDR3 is CASSLAGGETQYF. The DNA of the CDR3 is TGCGCCAGCAGCTTGGCCGGGGGAGAGACCCAGTACTTC.